These 24 T cell receptor beta chains came from one sample sequenced in a study of T cells after yellow fever vaccination. TCRdb reprocessed the 5' RACE reads with MiXCR, giving one entry per CDR3 protein. This sample yields approximately 150,000 distinct CDR3 sequences, of which roughly 6.4% are seen a single time; nearly 3% belongs to the top ten. The input for sequencing was CD4+ T cells sorted from PBMCs, taken on the day of the first yellow fever vaccination. The receptor source for this set is a man between 18 and 35 years old who received the YFV17D yellow fever vaccine.

This clonotype was seen many times. The genes are TRBV7-9 and TRBJ2-1, with TRBD2 matching over 9 bases. Germline lookup yields CDR1 SEHNR and CDR2 FQNEAQ (reference sequence). This CDR3 has 17 amino acids. V shed 5 bases and J 1 base; nucleotides not matched to a gene: 9. CDR3 amino acids: CASSHPSGGSSYNEQFF. The CDR3, as DNA: TGTGCCAGCAGCCACCCGAGCGGGGGGTCGTCCTACAATGAGCAGTTCTTC.

This clonotype was detected ten times or more. The V gene is TRBV5-1, the J gene TRBJ2-3; 7 bases are a match to TRBD1. The ends lost 4 bases at V and 5 bases at J; junction bases unmatched: 7. The CDR3 loop spans 14 amino acids. Germline CDR1 and CDR2: SGHRS and YFSETQ. The CDR3 region is CASSLGQPGDTQYF. CDR3 in DNA: TGCGCCAGCAGCCTGGGACAGCCGGGAGATACGCAGTATTTT.

The chain uses TRBV28 and TRBJ2-7; possible D gene TRBD1, 6 bases. Germline CDR1 is MDHEN and CDR2 is SYDVKM. The length of the CDR3 is 15 residues. Trimming stripped 8 bases from V and 2 bases from J, with 19 bases between. CDR3 coding DNA: TGTGCCAGCGGCCCCCGGGACATAACCACCTACGAGCAGTACGTC. Translation gives CASGPRDITTYEQYV.

This clonotype occurred many times. The genes are TRBV5-6 and TRBJ2-3; the match to TRBD1 covers 7 bases. Germline V gene lookup returns CDR1 SGHDT and CDR2 YYEEEE. With 4 bases clipped from V and 2 bases from J, the junction kept 7 bases outside the gene matches. This CDR3 comprises 15 residues. The CDR3: CASSHPGQHTDTQYF. As DNA, the CDR3 is TGTGCCAGCAGCCATCCGGGACAGCACACAGATACGCAGTATTTT.

Many counts were recorded for this clonotype. This rearrangement joins TRBV7-2 to TRBJ2-2; D uncertain. CDR1 and CDR2 (germline): SGHTA, FQGNSA. With 5 bases removed from V and 1 base from J, the gap between germline ends came to 11 bases. The CDR3 runs 15 residues. The CDR3 DNA reads as TGTGCCAGCAGCCGCGCCCTTCTGAACACCGGGGAGCTGTTTTTT. Its protein is CASSRALLNTGELFF.

The V call is TRBV6-5, the J call TRBJ1-4; tentatively, D is TRBD1 (5 bases). Germline values: CDR1 MNHEY, CDR2 SVGAGI. The CDR3 totals 14 residues. Trimming pared 2 bases from V and 8 bases from J, leaving 12 bases between. CDR3 residues: CASSYQGVGEKLFF. The CDR3 coding sequence is TGTGCCAGCAGTTACCAGGGTGTCGGAGAAAAACTGTTTTTT.

There are a few counts of this clonotype. The V gene is TRBV7-3, the J gene TRBJ1-1; weak D call: TRBD1 (6 bases). With 5 bases removed from V and 5 bases from J, the gap between germline ends came to 15 bases. The CDR3 is 14 residues long. Per germline, CDR1 SGHTA and CDR2 FQGTGA. The CDR3 loop is CASSPAGVGTEAFF. As DNA, the CDR3 is TGTGCCAGCAGCCCGGCAGGGGTGGGGACTGAAGCTTTCTTT.

This chain uses TRBV5-6 with TRBJ2-5; the match to TRBD2 covers 7 bases. The V gene's germline CDR1 is SGHDT and CDR2 YYEEEE. The J segment lost 0 bases and the V segment lost 6 bases, leaving 14 bases of the junction unmatched. This CDR3 contains 17 residues. The CDR3 DNA reads TGTGCCAGCACCCTACGGGTGAGCGGGAAAAACCAAGAGACCCAGTACTTC. Translated: CASTLRVSGKNQETQYF.

This clonotype was observed at least ten times. The V call is TRBV12-3 or TRBV12-4, the J call TRBJ1-3, with D unclear. The length of the CDR3 is 14 residues. V was clipped by 6 bases and J by 8 bases, with 17 bases between them. The CDR3 DNA follows: TGTGCCAGCAGGGGCCAACCAAGGGCGTACACCATATATTTT. Translation gives CASRGQPRAYTIYF.

There are many counts of this clonotype. The gene calls are TRBV7-8 and TRBJ1-2; no clear D. The V gene lost 1 base and the J gene lost 1 base, with 7 bases spanning the gap. This CDR3 is 14 amino acids long. Looked up from germline, CDR1 is SGHVS and CDR2 is FQNEAQ. This CDR3 reads CASSLDANNYGYTF. CDR3 nucleotide sequence: TGTGCCAGCAGCTTAGACGCGAATAACTATGGCTACACCTTC.

A few counts support this clonotype. The J gene is TRBJ1-2, the V gene TRBV6-1; D is unresolved. V was clipped by 6 bases and J by 5 bases, with 16 bases between them. The CDR3 is 14 residues long. CDR1 is MNHNS, CDR2 SASEGT, per germline. This CDR3 is CASRKQNLIYGYTF. The CDR3 nucleotides are TGTGCCAGCAGAAAACAGAATTTGATATATGGCTACACCTTC.

The rearrangement links TRBV20-1 to TRBJ1-1, with D perhaps matching TRBD1 (5 bases). The CDR3 runs 12 residues. Germline V CDR1 and CDR2: DFQATT, SNEGSKA (reference sequence). V was cut by 5 bases and J by 8 bases, with 15 bases left in between. CDR3 protein: CSAGDLTEEAFF. The CDR3 DNA reads as TGCAGTGCTGGGGACCTTACGGAGGAAGCTTTCTTT.

On this clonotype itself: A read error may produce the germline difference seen at one junction end. The gene calls are TRBV5-1 and TRBJ2-3; D call uncertain. The length of the CDR3 is 12 residues. Germline V CDR1 and CDR2: SGHRS, YFSETQ. Here the CDR3 DNA reads TGCGCCAGCACCTTGGGCACAGATACGCAGTATTTT. Translating gives CASTLGTDTQYF.

This clonotype has at least ten counts. The chain has TRBV7-2 and TRBJ2-2; D remains ambiguous. Germline V gene sequence: CDR1 SGHTA, CDR2 FQGNSA. Trimming took off 3 bases at V and 5 bases at J, with 7 bases between the two ends. CDR3 length: 13 amino acids. This CDR3 is CASSFLSTGELFF. In nucleotides, the CDR3 is TGTGCCAGCAGCTTCCTCTCTACCGGGGAGCTGTTTTTT.

In this sample, this clonotype turned up a few times. The chain is built from TRBV6-1 and TRBJ2-1, with TRBD1 identical over 7 bases. The CDR3 loop spans 15 amino acids. V was clipped by 10 bases and J by 0 bases; unmatched bases: 9. From germline, CDR1 is MNHNS and CDR2 SASEGT. CDR3: CATTRQGSSYNEQFF. The CDR3 coding sequence is TGTGCCACTACTCGACAGGGCAGCTCCTACAATGAGCAGTTCTTC.

This clonotype was counted many times. The chain recombines TRBV5-1 with TRBJ2-7; D call uncertain. CDR1 and CDR2 from the germline V gene are SGHRS and YFSETQ. The CDR3 sequence is 14 residues long. V dropped 0 bases and J dropped 1 base, with 8 bases sitting between them. CDR3 sequence: CASSLEVVSYEQYF. CDR3 DNA sequence: TGCGCCAGCAGCTTGGAGGTAGTTTCCTACGAGCAGTACTTC. Filled out from reference TRBV5-1 and TRBJ2-7, the complete variable domain reads KAGVTQTPRYLIKTRGQQVTLSCSPISGHRSVSWYQQTPGQGLQFLFEYFSETQRNKGNFPGRFSGRQFSNSRSEMNVSTLELGDSALYLCASSLEVVSYEQYFGPGTRLTVT.

This clonotype was detected only a few times. This chain links TRBV5-1 with TRBJ2-1; 7 nucleotides match TRBD2. V lost 7 bases, J lost 3 bases, and 10 bases stayed unmatched. CDR1 is SGHRS and CDR2 is YFSETQ in the germline V gene. The CDR3 covers 15 residues. The DNA of the CDR3 is TGCGCCAGCGCGTTGTCGGGGGGTTACTACAATGAGCAGTTCTTC. This encodes CASALSGGYYNEQFF.

At least ten counts were recorded for this clonotype. The rearrangement links TRBV4-1 to TRBJ1-1, with D possibly being TRBD1 (6 bases). CDR3 length: 14 amino acids. The germline gives CDR1 MGHRA, CDR2 YSYEKL. V dropped 7 bases and J dropped 2 bases, with 14 bases sitting between them. Here the CDR3 DNA reads TGCGCCAGCACACGGGGGGCTGGAAACACTGAAGCTTTCTTT. It yields the protein CASTRGAGNTEAFF.

This clonotype was seen repeatedly, ten times or more. The J gene is TRBJ2-3, the V gene TRBV20-1; 8 nucleotides align to TRBD2. This CDR3 has 13 residues. Unmatched junction bases numbered 9, after V lost 6 bases and J lost 7 bases. CDR1 is DFQATT and CDR2 is SNEGSKA in the germline V gene (reference sequence). DNA for the CDR3: TGCAGTGCGAAACCGGGGGGGGCGAATACGCAGTATTTT. Its protein is CSAKPGGANTQYF.

This CDR3 is CASSHLGPANEQFF. In DNA form, the CDR3 reads TGTGCCAGCAGCCACCTCGGCCCTGCCAATGAGCAGTTCTTC. The chain uses TRBV3-1 and TRBJ2-1; D gene unclear. This CDR3 has 14 amino acids. The germline CDR1 and CDR2 sequences are LGHDT and YNNKEL (reference sequence). V was trimmed by 3 bases and J by 6 bases, leaving 12 bases between them.

This clonotype was picked up many times. V gene TRBV7-6 combines with J gene TRBJ2-5; D perhaps matches TRBD1 (5 bases). The CDR3 sequence is 14 residues long. V dropped 2 bases and J dropped 1 base, with 8 bases sitting between them. Germline V gene lookup returns CDR1 SGHVS and CDR2 FNYEAQ. In nucleotides, the CDR3 is TGTGCCAGCAGCTTATACCAGGGCCAAGAGACCCAGTACTTC. Its protein is CASSLYQGQETQYF.

In its sample, this clonotype was seen a few times. J is TRBJ1-2 and V is TRBV6-5, with TRBD1 matching over 8 bases. V trimming: 6 bases; J trimming: 3 bases; junction bases outside the gene matches: 6. Germline CDR1 reads MNHEY; CDR2 reads SVGAGI. The CDR3 runs to 14 residues. CDR3 nucleotides: TGTGCCAGCAGCCGGACAGGGTCTCACTATGGCTACACCTTC. As protein: CASSRTGSHYGYTF.

The genes are TRBV5-4 and TRBJ2-6; D may be TRBD1 (6 bases). The V end lost 4 bases, the J end lost 13 bases, and 15 bases lay between the germline ends. The CDR3 is 13 amino acids. Germline V lookup: CDR1 SGHNT, CDR2 YYREEE (reference sequence). The chain's CDR3 is CASSQDSSKVLTF. CDR3 sequence (DNA): TGTGCCAGCAGCCAGGACAGCAGTAAGGTCCTGACTTTC.

The table lists this clonotype with a few counts. The chain joins TRBV12-3 or TRBV12-4 to TRBJ2-3; 9 nucleotides agree with TRBD1. J was trimmed by 3 bases and V by 2 bases; bases with no gene match: 3. The CDR3 runs 15 residues. DNA for the CDR3: TGTGCCAGCAGTTTATACAGGGGGCGAACAGATACGCAGTATTTT. It translates to CASSLYRGRTDTQYF.